This T cell receptor beta chain was identified during a study of T-cell memory formation after mild COVID-19. This clonotype was seen only a few times. TCRdb processed the 5' RACE reads anew with MiXCR; each CDR3 protein has one entry. The repertoire holds under 300,000 distinct CDR3 sequences, with 8% to 10% as singletons. Germline V lookup: CDR1 GTSNPN, CDR2 SVGIG (reference sequence). The CDR3 contains 15 residues. Between the trimmed V and J ends, which lost 3 bases and 8 bases, there was a span of 20 bases. This chain joins TRBV30 and TRBJ2-1; TRBD1 might be the D (6 bases). The TCR sequence derives from a man between 18 and 29 years old who had mild COVID-19 (a few samples of this study predate the infection). Cell type and time point are not known. Input material: PBMCs or a T cell subset sorted from them (not recorded which). The chain's CDR3 is CAWRVKDKQGDEQFF. The CDR3 nucleotides are TGTGCCTGGAGGGTAAAGGACAAACAGGGCGATGAGCAGTTCTTC.